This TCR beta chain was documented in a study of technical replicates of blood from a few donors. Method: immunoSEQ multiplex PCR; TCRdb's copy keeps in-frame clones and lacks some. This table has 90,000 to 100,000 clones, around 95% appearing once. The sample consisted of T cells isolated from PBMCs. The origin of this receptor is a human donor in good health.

This CDR3 is CASRRGGTAYEQYF. The CDR3 DNA is TGTGCCAGCAGAAGAGGGGGAACCGCCTACGAGCAGTACTTC. This chain connects TRBV13 to TRBJ2-7, with D perhaps TRBD1 (6 bases). CDR1 and CDR2 (germline): PRHDT, FYEKMQ (reference sequence). The CDR3 sequence is 14 residues long. V was cut by 6 bases and J by 2 bases, with 14 bases left in between.